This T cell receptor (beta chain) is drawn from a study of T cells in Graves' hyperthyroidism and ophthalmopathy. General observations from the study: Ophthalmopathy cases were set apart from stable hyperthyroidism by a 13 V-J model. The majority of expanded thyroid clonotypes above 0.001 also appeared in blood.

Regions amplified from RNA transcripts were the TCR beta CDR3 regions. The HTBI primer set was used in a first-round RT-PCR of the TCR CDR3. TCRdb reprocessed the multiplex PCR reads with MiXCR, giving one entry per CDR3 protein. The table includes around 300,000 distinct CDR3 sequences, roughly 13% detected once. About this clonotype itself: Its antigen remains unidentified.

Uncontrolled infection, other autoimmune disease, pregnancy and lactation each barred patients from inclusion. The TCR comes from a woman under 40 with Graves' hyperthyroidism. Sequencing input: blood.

CDR3 protein: CASSYTRTSGSSYNEQFF. The CDR3 coding sequence is TGTGCCAGCAGTTACACGCGGACTAGCGGGAGCTCCTACAATGAGCAGTTCTTC. J is TRBJ2-1 and V is TRBV6-2 or TRBV6-3; TRBD2 matches at 13 bases. The V and J ends lost 2 bases and 0 bases, in that order; junction bases with no gene match: 4. CDR1 and CDR2 (germline): MNHEY, SVGEGT. This CDR3 has 18 amino acids.